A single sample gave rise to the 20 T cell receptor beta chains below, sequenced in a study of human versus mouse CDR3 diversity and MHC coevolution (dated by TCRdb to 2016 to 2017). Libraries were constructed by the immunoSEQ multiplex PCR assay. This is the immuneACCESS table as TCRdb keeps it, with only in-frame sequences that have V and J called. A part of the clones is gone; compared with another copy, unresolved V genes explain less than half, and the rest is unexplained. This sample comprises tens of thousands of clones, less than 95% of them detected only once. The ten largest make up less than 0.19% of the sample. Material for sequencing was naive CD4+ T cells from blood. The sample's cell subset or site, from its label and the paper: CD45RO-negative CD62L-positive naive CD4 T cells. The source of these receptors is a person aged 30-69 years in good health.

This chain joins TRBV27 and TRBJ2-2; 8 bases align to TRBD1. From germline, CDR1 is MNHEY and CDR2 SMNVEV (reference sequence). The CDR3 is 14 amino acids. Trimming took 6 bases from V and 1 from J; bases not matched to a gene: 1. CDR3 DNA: TGTGCCAGCAGAGGGACAGGGAACACCGGGGAGCTGTTTTTT. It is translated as CASRGTGNTGELFF.

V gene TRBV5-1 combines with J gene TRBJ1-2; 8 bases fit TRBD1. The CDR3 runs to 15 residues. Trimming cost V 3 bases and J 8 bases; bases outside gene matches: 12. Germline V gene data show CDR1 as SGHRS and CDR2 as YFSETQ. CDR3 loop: CASSWGRGPAEGYTF. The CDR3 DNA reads TGCGCCAGCAGCTGGGGCAGGGGGCCCGCAGAGGGCTACACCTTC.

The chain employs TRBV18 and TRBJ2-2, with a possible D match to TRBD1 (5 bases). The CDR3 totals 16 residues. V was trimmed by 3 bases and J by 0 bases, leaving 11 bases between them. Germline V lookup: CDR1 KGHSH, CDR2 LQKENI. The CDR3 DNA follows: TGTGCCAGCTCACCGACAGACAGTCCGAACACCGGGGAGCTGTTTTTT. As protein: CASSPTDSPNTGELFF.

Here the CDR3 reads CASSGSSGSVYEQYF. In DNA, the CDR3 is TGTGCCAGCAGTGGTTCTAGCGGGAGTGTTTACGAGCAGTACTTC. V and J are TRBV6-1 and TRBJ2-7; 10 bases agree with TRBD2. V trimming: 4 bases; J trimming: 4 bases; junction bases outside the gene matches: 7. The CDR3 loop spans 15 amino acids. In germline, CDR1 is MNHNS, CDR2 SASEGT.

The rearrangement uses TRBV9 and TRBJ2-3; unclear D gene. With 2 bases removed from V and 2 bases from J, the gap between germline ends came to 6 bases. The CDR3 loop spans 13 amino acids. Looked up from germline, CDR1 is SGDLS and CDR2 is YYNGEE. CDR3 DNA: TGTGCCAGCAGCGTTGTGGCCACAGATACGCAGTATTTT. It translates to CASSVVATDTQYF.

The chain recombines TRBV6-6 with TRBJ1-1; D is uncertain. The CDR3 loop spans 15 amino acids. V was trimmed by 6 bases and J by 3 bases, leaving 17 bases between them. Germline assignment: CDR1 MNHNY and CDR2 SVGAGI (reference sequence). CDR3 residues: CASRADGRLDTEAFF. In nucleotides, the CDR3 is TGTGCCAGCAGAGCGGACGGGCGGTTGGACACTGAAGCTTTCTTT.

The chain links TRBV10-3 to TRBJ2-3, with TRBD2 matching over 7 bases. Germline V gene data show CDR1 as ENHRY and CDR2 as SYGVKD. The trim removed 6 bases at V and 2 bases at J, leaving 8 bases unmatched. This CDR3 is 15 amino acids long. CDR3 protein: CAIRGGAGVTDTQYF. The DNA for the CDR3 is TGTGCCATCAGGGGAGGGGCGGGAGTCACAGATACGCAGTATTTT.

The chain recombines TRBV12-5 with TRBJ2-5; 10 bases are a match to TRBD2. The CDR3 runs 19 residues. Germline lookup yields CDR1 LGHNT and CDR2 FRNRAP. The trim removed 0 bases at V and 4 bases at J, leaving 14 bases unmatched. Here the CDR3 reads CASGLVRLAGASSRETQYF. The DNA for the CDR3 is TGTGCTAGTGGTTTGGTACGGCTAGCGGGGGCATCGAGCAGAGAGACCCAGTACTTC.

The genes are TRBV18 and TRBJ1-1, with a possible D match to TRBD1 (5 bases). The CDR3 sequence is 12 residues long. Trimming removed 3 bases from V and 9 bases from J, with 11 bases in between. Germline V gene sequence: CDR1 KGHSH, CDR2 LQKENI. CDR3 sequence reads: CASSPSGEKAFF. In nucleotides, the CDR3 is TGTGCCAGCTCACCCTCGGGGGAGAAAGCTTTCTTT.

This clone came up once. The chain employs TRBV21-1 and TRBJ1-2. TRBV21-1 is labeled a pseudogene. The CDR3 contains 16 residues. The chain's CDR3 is CASEGRGEVRNYGYTF. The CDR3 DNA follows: TGTGCCAGCGAAGGACGGGGAGAAGTAAGGAACTATGGCTACACCTTC.

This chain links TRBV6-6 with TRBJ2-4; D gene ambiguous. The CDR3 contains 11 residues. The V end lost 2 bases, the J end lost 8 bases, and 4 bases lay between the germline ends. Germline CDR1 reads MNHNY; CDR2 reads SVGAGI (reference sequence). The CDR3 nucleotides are TGTGCCAGCAGTTACGCGGACATTCAGTACTTC. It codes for CASSYADIQYF.

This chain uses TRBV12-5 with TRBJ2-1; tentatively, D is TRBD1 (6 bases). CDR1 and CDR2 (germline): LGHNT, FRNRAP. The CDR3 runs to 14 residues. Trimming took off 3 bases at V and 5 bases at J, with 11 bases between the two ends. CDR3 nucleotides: TGTGCTAGTGGTTTCGGGACAATTAACAATGAGCAGTTCTTC. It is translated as CASGFGTINNEQFF.

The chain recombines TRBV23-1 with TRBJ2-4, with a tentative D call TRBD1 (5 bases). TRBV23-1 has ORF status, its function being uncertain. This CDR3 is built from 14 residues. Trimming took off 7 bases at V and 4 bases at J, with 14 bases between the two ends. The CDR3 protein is CASTPFDRKNIQYF. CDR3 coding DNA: TGCGCCAGCACCCCGTTCGACAGAAAAAACATTCAGTACTTC.

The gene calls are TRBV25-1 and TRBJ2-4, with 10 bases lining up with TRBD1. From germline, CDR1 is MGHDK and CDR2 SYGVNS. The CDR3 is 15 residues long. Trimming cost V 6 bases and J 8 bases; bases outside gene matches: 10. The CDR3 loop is CASRSSGTGVYIQYF. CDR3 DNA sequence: TGTGCCAGCAGATCCAGCGGGACAGGGGTATACATTCAGTACTTC.

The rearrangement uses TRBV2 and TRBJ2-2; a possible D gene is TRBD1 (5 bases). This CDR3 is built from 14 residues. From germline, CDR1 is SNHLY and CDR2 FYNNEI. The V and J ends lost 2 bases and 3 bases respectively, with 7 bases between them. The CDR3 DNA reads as TGTGCCAGCAGTGAAAGGGGATACACCGGGGAGCTGTTTTTT. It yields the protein CASSERGYTGELFF.

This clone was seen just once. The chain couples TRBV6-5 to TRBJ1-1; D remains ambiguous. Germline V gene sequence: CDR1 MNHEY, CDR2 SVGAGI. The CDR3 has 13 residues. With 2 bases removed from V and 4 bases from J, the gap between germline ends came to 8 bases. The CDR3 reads CASSYRRVTEAFF. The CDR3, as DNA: TGTGCCAGCAGTTACCGGAGGGTCACTGAAGCTTTCTTT.

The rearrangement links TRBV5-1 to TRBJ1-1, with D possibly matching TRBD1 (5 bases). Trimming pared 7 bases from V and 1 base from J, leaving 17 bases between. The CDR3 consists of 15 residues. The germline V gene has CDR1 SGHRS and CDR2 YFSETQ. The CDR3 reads CASGRDLLGNTEAFF. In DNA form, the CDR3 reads TGCGCCAGCGGGCGGGACTTACTGGGGAACACTGAAGCTTTCTTT. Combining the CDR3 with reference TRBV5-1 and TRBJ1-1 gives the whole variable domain KAGVTQTPRYLIKTRGQQVTLSCSPISGHRSVSWYQQTPGQGLQFLFEYFSETQRNKGNFPGRFSGRQFSNSRSEMNVSTLELGDSALYLCASGRDLLGNTEAFFGQGTRLTVV.

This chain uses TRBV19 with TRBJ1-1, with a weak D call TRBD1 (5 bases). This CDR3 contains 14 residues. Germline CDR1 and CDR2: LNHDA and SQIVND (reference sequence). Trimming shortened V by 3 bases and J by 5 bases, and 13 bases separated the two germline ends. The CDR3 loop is CASSILLGGTEAFF. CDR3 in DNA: TGTGCCAGTAGTATTTTGCTGGGGGGGACTGAAGCTTTCTTT. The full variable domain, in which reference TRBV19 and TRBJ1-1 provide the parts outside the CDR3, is DGGITQSPKYLFRKEGQNVTLSCEQNLNHDAMYWYRQDPGQGLRLIYYSQIVNDFQKGDIAEGYSVSREKKESFPLTVTSAQKNPTAFYLCASSILLGGTEAFFGQGTRLTVV.

The CDR3 coding sequence is TGTGCCAGTAGTATAGAACCCCCGGGTAGCGGGGGTCGGGATACGCAGTATTTT. Amino acid sequence: CASSIEPPGSGGRDTQYF. The rearrangement links TRBV19 to TRBJ2-3, with TRBD2 matching over 9 bases. The CDR3 is 18 residues long. With V trimmed by 0 bases and J by 6 bases, 13 bases remained unmatched. Germline loops: CDR1 LNHDA, CDR2 SQIVND (reference sequence).

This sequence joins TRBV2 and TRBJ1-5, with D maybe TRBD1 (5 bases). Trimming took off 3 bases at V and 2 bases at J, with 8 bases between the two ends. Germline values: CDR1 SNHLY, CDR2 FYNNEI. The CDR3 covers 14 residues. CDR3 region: CASSDDSGNQPQHF. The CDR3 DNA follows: TGTGCCAGCAGTGATGACAGTGGCAATCAGCCCCAGCATTTT.